A selection of T cell receptor beta chains follows, all from one sample in a study of T-cell reconstitution after alpha-beta-depleted transplantation in children. TCRdb re-called the PCR reads through MiXCR, storing one row per CDR3 protein. The sample consists of fewer than 700,000 distinct CDR3 sequences, approximately 13% of them appearing once. Material: PBMCs, mostly from graft donor cells, obtained 360 days after TCRalphabeta/CD19-depleted stem cell transplant. These receptors were taken from a male patient younger than 18 who had a stem cell transplant for acute myeloid leukemia, so the T cells may come from the graft donor. CDR3s include the opening cysteine and the closing phenylalanine or tryptophan. The D gene is left open where the match is weak. A clone size is listed for some rows: how often the clone was seen (once, few, many), or a class if it is expanded.

TRBV10-3,.,TRBJ2-3,few,CATGPKPDPDTQYF,TGTGCCACCGGACCCAAACCCGACCCGGATACGCAGTATTTT
TRBV20-1,.,TRBJ2-1,.,CSARAGTLSYNEQFF,TGCAGTGCTAGAGCCGGGACTCTCTCCTACAATGAGCAGTTCTTC
TRBV3-1,TRBD1,TRBJ1-5,few,CASSITGADQPQHF,TGTGCCAGCAGCATCACAGGGGCGGATCAGCCCCAGCATTTT
TRBV10-2,TRBD2,TRBJ2-7,few,CASSRLAGQSYEQYF,TGCGCCAGCAGCCGACTAGCGGGCCAATCCTACGAGCAGTACTTC
TRBV20-1,.,TRBJ2-1,.,CSARRAAGRRNEQFF,TGCAGTGCTAGGCGGGCGGCGGGACGGAGGAATGAGCAGTTCTTC
TRBV28,.,TRBJ1-2,many,CASSLGRGYGYTF,TGTGCCAGCAGCCTCGGGAGGGGCTATGGCTACACCTTC
TRBV15,.,TRBJ2-7,.,CATSRDLMGDGSF,TGTGCCACCAGCAGAGATCTCATGGGGGACGGGTCCTTC
TRBV19,.,TRBJ2-4,few,CASLGAGHPSLCF,TGTGCCAGTCTAGGAGCGGGTCACCCTAGCCTATGCTTC
TRBV7-8,.,TRBJ2-3,.,CASTQARGSTDTQYF,TGTGCCAGCACCCAGGCAAGAGGGAGCACAGATACGCAGTATTTT
TRBV7-3,TRBD2,TRBJ2-3,few,CASSHRLAGLDTQYF,TGTGCCAGCAGCCATAGACTAGCGGGATTAGATACGCAGTATTTT
TRBV3-1,.,TRBJ2-1,many,CASSHRGYNEQFF,TGTGCCAGCAGCCACAGGGGCTATAATGAGCAGTTCTTC
TRBV6-5,.,TRBJ2-7,few,CASSYVSLGHYEQYF,TGTGCCAGCAGTTACGTTTCCCTAGGCCATTACGAGCAGTACTTC
TRBV29-1,TRBD2,TRBJ2-2,few,CSHREANTGELFF,TGCAGCCACCGGGAGGCGAACACCGGGGAGCTGTTTTTT
TRBV4-3,TRBD2,TRBJ2-1,many,CASSQAGGSYNEQFF,TGTGCCAGCAGCCAAGCGGGCGGGAGCTACAATGAGCAGTTCTTC
TRBV3-1,TRBD2,TRBJ2-1,few,CASSQEGNSGRLWNEQFF,TGTGCCAGCAGCCAAGAAGGGAATAGCGGGAGACTATGGAATGAGCAGTTCTTC
TRBV4-3,.,TRBJ2-3,few,CASSQDIQRAPSQYF,TGCGCCAGCAGCCAAGATATCCAGCGGGCCCCTTCGCAGTATTTT
TRBV5-1,TRBD2,TRBJ2-5,.,CASSRTSGIETQYF,TGCGCCAGCAGCCGTACTAGCGGGATCGAGACCCAGTACTTC
TRBV27,TRBD1,TRBJ2-7,.,CASSYRPSGGLEQYF,TGTGCCAGCAGCTACCGGCCGTCAGGGGGTCTGGAGCAGTACTTC
TRBV7-3,.,TRBJ2-3,few,CASSLSWLMYTDTQYF,TGTGCCAGCAGCTTATCTTGGCTGATGTACACAGATACGCAGTATTTT
TRBV21-1,.,TRBJ1-4,.,CASSKGGRGDEKLFF,TGTGCCAGCAGCAAAGGTGGCAGGGGGGATGAAAAACTGTTTTTT
TRBV7-6,TRBD1,TRBJ1-5,many,CASSLGDRGNQPQHF,TGTGCCAGCAGCTTAGGAGACAGGGGCAATCAGCCCCAGCATTTT
TRBV29-1,.,TRBJ2-5,many,CSVDGRNETQYF,TGCAGCGTTGATGGGCGGAACGAGACCCAGTACTTC
TRBV12-3/TRBV12-4,TRBD1,TRBJ2-1,.,CASSLGVGQGAAEQFF,TGTGCCAGCAGTTTAGGAGTCGGACAGGGGGCGGCTGAGCAGTTCTTC
TRBV14,.,TRBJ2-4,many,CASSPHSRVLGGRNIQYF,TGTGCCAGCAGCCCTCATTCCCGGGTGCTAGGAGGCCGCAACATTCAGTACTTC
TRBV10-2,.,TRBJ2-2,few,CASSESVGPGELFF,TGCGCCAGCAGTGAGTCCGTGGGACCCGGGGAGCTGTTTTTT
TRBV24-1,.,TRBJ2-7,.,CATSDKRGNYEQYF,TGTGCCACCAGTGATAAGAGGGGTAACTACGAGCAGTACTTC
TRBV14,.,TRBJ1-3,.,CASSPRGSGNTIYF,TGTGCCAGCAGCCCCCGGGGCTCTGGAAACACCATATATTTT
TRBV12-3/TRBV12-4,TRBD1,TRBJ2-5,.,CASRSGQIQETQYF,TGTGCCAGCAGGTCGGGACAGATCCAAGAGACCCAGTACTTC
TRBV6-1,TRBD2,TRBJ2-3,.,CASSAPAGRTDTQYF,TGTGCCAGCAGTGCCCCAGCGGGACGCACAGATACGCAGTATTTT
TRBV5-6,.,TRBJ2-7,few,CASSFRDTRGSEQYF,TGTGCCAGCAGCTTCCGGGACACCCGTGGGAGCGAGCAGTACTTC
TRBV23-1,TRBD2,TRBJ2-1,.,CASSQSPAGGPYNEQFF,TGCGCCAGCAGTCAATCCCCAGCGGGAGGGCCCTACAATGAGCAGTTCTTC
TRBV27,.,TRBJ2-5,few,CASSLSSGVLGTQYF,TGTGCCAGCAGTTTATCGTCAGGGGTCCTGGGGACCCAGTACTTC
TRBV25-1,TRBD2,TRBJ2-7,.,CASSGLADLYEQYF,TGTGCCAGCAGTGGACTAGCAGATTTATACGAGCAGTACTTC
TRBV27,.,TRBJ2-5,many,CASSLIQETQYF,TGTGCCAGCAGCTTAATCCAAGAGACCCAGTACTTC
TRBV5-6,.,TRBJ2-7,.,CASSHTLGEEQYF,TGTGCCAGCAGCCATACACTGGGTGAGGAGCAGTACTTC
TRBV5-1,.,TRBJ2-3,.,CASSSGTASTDTQYF,TGCGCCAGCAGCAGCGGGACAGCTAGCACAGATACGCAGTATTTT
TRBV29-1,.,TRBJ2-1,many,CSSEELAWRNEQFF,TGCAGCTCAGAGGAGCTAGCGTGGCGCAATGAGCAGTTCTTC
TRBV2,TRBD2,TRBJ2-1,many,CASRGLAGSYNEQFF,TGTGCCAGCAGGGGACTAGCCGGCTCCTACAATGAGCAGTTCTTC
TRBV20-1,.,TRBJ2-5,few,CSAAHRGGDQETQYF,TGCAGTGCTGCCCACAGGGGAGGGGATCAAGAGACCCAGTACTTC
TRBV7-2,.,TRBJ1-2,many,CASSLGVGEFGGYTF,TGTGCCAGCAGCTTAGGAGTCGGGGAATTTGGTGGCTACACCTTC
TRBV12-3/TRBV12-4,.,TRBJ2-7,many,CASSLGAGFYEQYF,TGTGCCAGCAGTTTAGGGGCGGGGTTCTACGAGCAGTACTTC
TRBV5-1,TRBD2,TRBJ2-2,.,CASSFFAGAVSNTGELFF,TGCGCCAGCAGCTTCTTCGCGGGAGCGGTCTCGAACACCGGGGAGCTGTTTTTT
TRBV20-1,.,TRBJ2-5,many,CSAEKLGETQYF,TGCAGTGCGGAAAAATTAGGAGAGACCCAGTACTTC
TRBV4-1,TRBD1,TRBJ1-1,.,CASSHLRTGSREAFF,TGCGCCAGCAGCCATCTACGGACAGGCTCGAGGGAAGCTTTCTTT
TRBV12-3/TRBV12-4,TRBD2,TRBJ2-7,few,CASSFREDSYEQYF,TGTGCCAGCAGTTTCCGGGAGGACTCCTACGAGCAGTACTTC
TRBV12-3/TRBV12-4,.,TRBJ2-2,many,CASSLDGAHTGELFF,TGTGCCAGCAGTTTAGACGGGGCCCACACCGGGGAGCTGTTTTTT
TRBV24-1,TRBD1,TRBJ2-1,many,CATSDPRTGVGYNEQFF,TGTGCCACCAGTGATCCTCGAACAGGGGTAGGCTACAATGAGCAGTTCTTC
TRBV28,.,TRBJ1-1,few,CASSLSGRSVSTEAFF,TGTGCCAGCAGTTTAAGCGGAAGGTCGGTCAGCACTGAAGCTTTCTTT
TRBV24-1,.,TRBJ2-1,few,CATSDLGQGFHNEQFF,TGTGCCACCAGTGATCTAGGCCAGGGGTTCCACAATGAGCAGTTCTTC
TRBV28,.,TRBJ1-2,many,CASSRTADYGYTF,TGTGCCAGCAGCCGGACAGCGGACTATGGCTACACCTTC
TRBV7-9,.,TRBJ1-2,few,CASSDRDFYGYTF,TGTGCCAGCAGCGACCGGGACTTCTATGGCTACACCTTC
TRBV30,.,TRBJ2-7,many,CAWSVLGGYEQYF,TGTGCCTGGAGTGTACTCGGGGGCTACGAGCAGTACTTC
TRBV7-4,.,TRBJ2-7,.,CASSLRPLMAASYEQYF,TGTGCCAGCAGCTTACGTCCTCTGATGGCAGCCTCCTACGAGCAGTACTTC